Listed here are 13 T cell receptor beta chains from one sample, sequenced in a study of T cell responses to AZD1222 COVID-19 vaccine. Sequencing used immunoSEQ multiplex PCR; TCRdb keeps in-frame clones, though not all of them. This sample yields roughly 120,000 clones, of which 92% are seen a single time; 14% belongs to the top ten. The specimen was peripheral blood, collected on day 0 of AZD1222 vaccination. The receptors here all came from an adult in good health.

This chain connects TRBV6-6 to TRBJ1-1; a weak D match, TRBD1 (6 bases). The V end was cut by 0 bases, the J end by 1 base, with 9 bases between. The CDR3 totals 15 residues. In germline, CDR1 is MNHNY, CDR2 SVGAGI (reference sequence). CDR3 loop: CASSYSAGANTEAFF. DNA for the CDR3: TGTGCCAGCAGTTACTCAGCGGGGGCGAACACTGAAGCTTTCTTT.

V and J are TRBV18 and TRBJ1-1, with D possibly matching TRBD1 (5 bases). V gave up 2 bases and J gave up 5 bases, with 9 bases separating them. Germline V gene lookup returns CDR1 KGHSH and CDR2 LQKENI. The CDR3 is 13 residues long. CDR3 bases: TGTGCCAGCTCACCATCGGAGGGGACTGAAGCTTTCTTT. Translating it yields CASSPSEGTEAFF.

This sequence joins TRBV4-1 and TRBJ1-3; TRBD1 agrees at 9 bases. There are 18 residues in the CDR3. The V gene's germline CDR1 is MGHRA and CDR2 YSYEKL. Losses at the gene ends were 1 base for V and 1 base for J; bases not matched to a gene: 8. Here the CDR3 reads CASSQADRGAPSGNTIYF. The CDR3 DNA reads as TGCGCCAGCAGCCAAGCGGACAGGGGAGCGCCTTCTGGAAACACCATATATTTT.

V and J are TRBV6-2 or TRBV6-3 and TRBJ2-1; D is perhaps TRBD1 (5 bases). The V end lost 4 bases, the J end lost 13 bases, and 14 bases lay between the germline ends. The CDR3 contains 12 residues. In germline, CDR1 is MNHEY, CDR2 SVGEGT. CDR3 in amino acids: CASSSDPGFQFF. CDR3 DNA sequence: TGTGCCAGCAGTTCTGACCCAGGGTTTCAGTTCTTC.

This clone was recorded once. The chain is built from TRBV7-8 and TRBJ2-3; 8 nucleotides align to TRBD1. V lost 0 bases and J lost 6; bases outside the gene matches: 11. CDR3 length: 17 residues. The V gene's germline CDR1 is SGHVS and CDR2 FQNEAQ. The CDR3 DNA is TGTGCCAGCAGCTTAGCACAGGCAGGGGGCGTCCCGGATACGCAGTATTTT. Amino acids: CASSLAQAGGVPDTQYF.

As concerns this clone: At one end, the junction sequence differs from germline, possibly due to a read error. This chain joins TRBV2 and TRBJ2-7; 8 bases agree with TRBD1. CDR1 is SNHLY, CDR2 FYNNEI, per germline. This CDR3 has 13 amino acids. The CDR3 sequence is CAGRGHRSYEQYF. CDR3 DNA sequence: TGTGCCGGCAGGGGGCATCGATCCTACGAGCAGTACTTC.

The chain is built from TRBV4-1 and TRBJ1-2; D remains unclear. CDR3 size: 13 residues. The V gene lost 1 base and the J gene lost 7 bases, with 10 bases spanning the gap. The germline V gene has CDR1 MGHRA and CDR2 YSYEKL. CDR3 coding DNA: TGCGCCAGCAGCCAAGTGTCCGGAGTTGGCTACACCTTC. It is translated as CASSQVSGVGYTF.

The chain uses TRBV28 and TRBJ2-3; TRBD2 is a possible D gene (5 bases). Germline V gene lookup returns CDR1 MDHEN and CDR2 SYDVKM. CDR3 length equals 13 residues. V lost 8 bases and J lost 2, with 11 bases in between. The CDR3 loop is CASGKRNTDTQYF. CDR3 nucleotide sequence: TGTGCCAGCGGAAAGCGGAACACAGATACGCAGTATTTT.

The J gene is TRBJ1-3, the V gene TRBV5-1, with D perhaps matching TRBD1 (6 bases). V was pared by 1 base and J by 0 bases, with 11 bases between. Per the germline V gene, CDR1 is SGHRS and CDR2 is YFSETQ. The CDR3 is 16 residues long. The CDR3 is CASSLNLGASGNTIYF. In nucleotides, the CDR3 is TGCGCCAGCAGCTTGAACCTGGGGGCCTCTGGAAACACCATATATTTT.

The chain couples TRBV7-2 to TRBJ1-3; TRBD1 matches at 8 bases. This CDR3 region has 16 residues. V lost 2 bases and J lost 0; bases outside the gene matches: 3. Germline V gene data show CDR1 as SGHTA and CDR2 as FQGNSA. CDR3 in amino acids: CASSLRGTGSGNTIYF. In nucleotides, the CDR3 is TGTGCCAGCAGCTTAAGGGGGACAGGCTCTGGAAACACCATATATTTT.

The chain links TRBV6-5 to TRBJ1-1, with a tentative D call TRBD1 (5 bases). V dropped 4 bases and J dropped 0 bases, with 12 bases sitting between them. CDR3 length: 15 residues. Germline assignment: CDR1 MNHEY and CDR2 SVGAGI. This CDR3 is CASSLWDRMNTEAFF. The CDR3 coding sequence is TGTGCCAGCAGTTTATGGGACCGAATGAACACTGAAGCTTTCTTT.

The gene calls are TRBV11-2 and TRBJ2-2; maybe TRBD2 (6 bases). CDR3 length: 15 residues. The germline CDR1 and CDR2 sequences are SGHAT and FQNNGV. Deletions cut 3 bases from V and 7 bases from J, with 15 bases between. Here the CDR3 reads CASSFIRGKVGELFF. CDR3 nucleotide sequence: TGTGCCAGCAGCTTTATCCGGGGGAAGGTCGGGGAGCTGTTTTTT.

The V gene is TRBV30, the J gene TRBJ2-2, with D maybe TRBD2 (5 bases). The CDR3 has 14 residues. Germline assignment: CDR1 GTSNPN and CDR2 SVGIG (reference sequence). Trimming shortened V by 3 bases and J by 3 bases, and 11 bases separated the two germline ends. The CDR3 nucleotides read TGTGCCTGGAGACTCGGACTTCACACCGGGGAGCTGTTTTTT. Translated: CAWRLGLHTGELFF. Drawing the rest from reference TRBV30 and TRBJ2-2, the complete variable domain is SQTIHQWPATLVQPVGSPLSLECTVEGTSNPNLYWYRQAAGRGLQLLFYSVGIGQISSEVPQNLSASRPQDRQFILSSKKLLLSDSGFYLCAWRLGLHTGELFFGEGSRLTVL.